This T cell receptor beta chain was sequenced in a study of T cell responses to AZD1222 COVID-19 vaccine. As for this clone: What it binds is not known.

Overall study findings and caveats: Targets within unmutated variant regions were reportedly found for nearly half of spike-specific TCRs. Clonal diversity may have been underestimated in mostly white British donors. Receipt of two AZD1222 doses was followed by a rise in Spike-specific TCR breadth and depth. Spike was spanned by vaccine-associated CD4 TCRs, which were dominant at 160-218 and 743-854.

Sequenced by immunoSEQ multiplex PCR; TCRdb stores in-frame clones only, minus some. The data contain 95,000 to 150,000 clones, about nine tenths of them singletons. The input for sequencing was peripheral blood, taken on day 0 of AZD1222 vaccination. The TCR was taken from an adult in good health.

This CDR3 reads CASRQDRGQEAFF. Here the CDR3 DNA reads TGTGCCAGCAGACAGGACAGGGGGCAGGAAGCTTTCTTT. The chain uses TRBV3-1 (or the pseudogene TRBV3-2) and TRBJ1-1; 11 bases are shared with TRBD1. The CDR3 totals 13 residues. Germline V gives CDR1 LGHDT, CDR2 YNNKEL (reference sequence). V was clipped by 6 bases and J by 8 bases; unmatched bases: 5.